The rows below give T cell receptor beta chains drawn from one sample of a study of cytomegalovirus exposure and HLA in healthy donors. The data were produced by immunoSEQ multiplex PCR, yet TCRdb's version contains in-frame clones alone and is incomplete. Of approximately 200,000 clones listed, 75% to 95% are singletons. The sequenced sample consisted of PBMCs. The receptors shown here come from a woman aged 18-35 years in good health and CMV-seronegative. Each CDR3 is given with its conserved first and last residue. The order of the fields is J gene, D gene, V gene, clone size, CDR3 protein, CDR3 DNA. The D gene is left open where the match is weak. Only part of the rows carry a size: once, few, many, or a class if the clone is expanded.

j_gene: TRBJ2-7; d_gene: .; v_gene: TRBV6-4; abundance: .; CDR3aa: CASKTKAGGTYEQYF; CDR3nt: TGTGCCAGCAAGACTAAAGCGGGCGGGACCTACGAGCAGTACTTC
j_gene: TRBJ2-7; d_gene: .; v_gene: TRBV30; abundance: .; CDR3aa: CAWSVGLTYEQYF; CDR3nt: TGTGCCTGGAGTGTAGGACTAACCTACGAGCAGTACTTC
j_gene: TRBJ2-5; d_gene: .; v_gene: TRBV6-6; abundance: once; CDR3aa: CASSSKPGSNPETQYF; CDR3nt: TGTGCCAGCAGTTCTAAACCCGGGAGCAATCCGGAGACCCAGTACTTC
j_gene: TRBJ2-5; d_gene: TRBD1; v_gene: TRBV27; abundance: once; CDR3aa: CASSFGTGLETQYF; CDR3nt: TGTGCCAGCAGTTTCGGGACAGGGCTCGAGACCCAGTACTTC
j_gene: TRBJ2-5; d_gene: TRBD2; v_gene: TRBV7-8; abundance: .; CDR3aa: CASSPRIAGVGETQYF; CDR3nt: TGTGCCAGCAGCCCCCGTATAGCGGGAGTTGGGGAGACCCAGTACTTC
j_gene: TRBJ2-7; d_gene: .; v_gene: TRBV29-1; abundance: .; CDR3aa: CSVEPGGEQYF; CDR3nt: TGCAGCGTTGAACCCGGAGGCGAGCAGTACTTC
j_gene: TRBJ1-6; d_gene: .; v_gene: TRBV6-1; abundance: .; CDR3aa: CASSEAPGWNSPLHF; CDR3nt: TGTGCCAGCAGTGAAGCGCCAGGGTGGAATTCACCCCTCCACTTT
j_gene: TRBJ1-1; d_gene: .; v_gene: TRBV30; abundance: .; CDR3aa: CAWSSVMTGWGTEAFF; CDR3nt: TGTGCCTGGAGTTCGGTCATGACAGGCTGGGGCACTGAAGCTTTCTTT
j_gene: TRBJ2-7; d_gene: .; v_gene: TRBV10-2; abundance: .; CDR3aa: CASTTDSSYEQYF; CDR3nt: TGCGCCAGTACGACAGACTCGTCCTACGAGCAGTACTTC
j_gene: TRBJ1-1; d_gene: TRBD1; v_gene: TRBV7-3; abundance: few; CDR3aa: CASQKGTGPHTEAFF; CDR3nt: TGTGCCAGCCAAAAGGGGACAGGGCCCCACACTGAAGCTTTCTTT
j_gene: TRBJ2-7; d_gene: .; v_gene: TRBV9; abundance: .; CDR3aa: CASSVGSYSYEQYF; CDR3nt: TGTGCCAGCAGCGTAGGGTCCTACTCCTACGAGCAGTACTTC
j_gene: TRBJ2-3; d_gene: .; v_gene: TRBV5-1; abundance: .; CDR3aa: CASRVTGTDTQYF; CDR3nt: TGCGCCAGCAGAGTGACAGGCACAGATACGCAGTATTTT
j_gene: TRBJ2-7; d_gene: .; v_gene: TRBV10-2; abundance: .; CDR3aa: CASGTGSSYEQYF; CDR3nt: TGCGCCAGCGGAACAGGGAGTAGCTACGAGCAGTACTTC
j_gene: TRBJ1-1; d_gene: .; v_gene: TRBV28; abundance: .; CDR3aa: CASSFSGESFF; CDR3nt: TGTGCCAGCAGTTTCTCGGGGGAATCTTTCTTT
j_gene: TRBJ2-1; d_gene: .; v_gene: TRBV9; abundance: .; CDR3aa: CASSVAGLSYNEQFF; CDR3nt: TGTGCCAGCAGCGTAGCAGGCCTCTCCTACAATGAGCAGTTCTTC
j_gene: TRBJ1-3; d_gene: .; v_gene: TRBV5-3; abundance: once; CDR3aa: CARSLSSAGNTIYF; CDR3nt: TGTGCCAGAAGCTTGAGTAGCGCTGGAAACACCATATATTTT
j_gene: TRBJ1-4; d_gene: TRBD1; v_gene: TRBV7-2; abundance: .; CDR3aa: CASSPRTGGNEKLFF; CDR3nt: TGTGCCAGCAGCCCAAGGACAGGGGGTAATGAAAAACTGTTTTTT
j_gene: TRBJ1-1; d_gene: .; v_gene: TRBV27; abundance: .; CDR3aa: CASSLTGNTEAFF; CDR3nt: TGTGCCAGCAGTTTAACAGGGAACACTGAAGCTTTCTTT
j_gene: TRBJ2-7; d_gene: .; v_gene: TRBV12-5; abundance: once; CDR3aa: CASGLVLLAQGHEQYF; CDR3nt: TGTGCTAGTGGTTTGGTACTTCTGGCCCAGGGTCACGAGCAGTACTTC
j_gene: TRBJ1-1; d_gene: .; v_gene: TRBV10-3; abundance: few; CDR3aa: CATKPGQEEAFF; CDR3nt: TGTGCCACGAAGCCGGGACAAGAAGAAGCTTTCTTT
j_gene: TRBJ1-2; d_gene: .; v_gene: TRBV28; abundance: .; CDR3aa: CASSSRWQGNGYTF; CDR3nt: TGTGCCAGCAGCTCCCGATGGCAGGGAAATGGCTACACCTTC
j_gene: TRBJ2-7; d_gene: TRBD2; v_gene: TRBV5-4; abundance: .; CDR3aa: CASSLARGLANKPYEQYF; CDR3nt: TGTGCCAGCAGCTTGGCGCGGGGACTAGCGAACAAACCCTACGAGCAGTACTTC
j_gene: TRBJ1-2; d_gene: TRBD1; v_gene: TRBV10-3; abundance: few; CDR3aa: CAITVPRGQGGRRMYGYTF; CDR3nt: TGTGCCATCACTGTGCCGAGAGGACAGGGAGGTCGGCGGATGTATGGCTACACCTTC
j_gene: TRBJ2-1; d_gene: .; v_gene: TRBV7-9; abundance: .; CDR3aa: CASSAGTYNEQFF; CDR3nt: TGTGCCAGCAGCGCGGGGACTTACAATGAGCAGTTCTTC
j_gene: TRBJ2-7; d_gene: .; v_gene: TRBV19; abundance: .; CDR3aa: CASSAGPSYEQYF; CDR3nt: TGTGCCAGTAGTGCGGGCCCTTCCTACGAGCAGTACTTC